The 18 T cell receptor beta chains presented below share a single source sample, sequenced in a study of regulatory T cells in long-lasting Graves disease. Arm-PCR of CDR3 regions and iRepertoire HTBI primers were used to build TCR beta libraries. TCRdb used MiXCR to reprocess the multiplex PCR reads, holding one entry per CDR3 protein. The table records roughly 420,000 distinct CDR3 sequences, 15% to 17% of them present only once. The time point: newly diagnosed GD, antithyroid drugs for less than 3 months. Making the TCR library involved RNA that had been extracted from PBMCs. Specimen: peripheral blood mononuclear cells (PBMCs), collected at new diagnosis, from a patient treated with antithyroid drugs. These receptors all come from a female donor with Graves disease.

This chain connects TRBV5-1 to TRBJ2-6; a weak D match, TRBD1 (6 bases). With 6 bases removed from V and 2 bases from J, the gap between germline ends came to 21 bases. The CDR3 has 18 amino acids. CDR1 is SGHRS, CDR2 YFSETQ, per germline. CDR3 region: CASTSDSGGPTGANVLTF. The CDR3 DNA follows: TGCGCCAGCACCTCGGACAGCGGCGGACCAACTGGGGCCAACGTCCTGACTTTC.

This clonotype has ten or more counts. The CDR3 sequence is CASSWGRDGYTF. The DNA of the CDR3 is TGTGCCAGCAGCTGGGGCCGGGATGGCTACACCTTC. The V gene is TRBV12-3 or TRBV12-4, the J gene TRBJ1-2; the D gene is possibly TRBD1 (5 bases). Trimming took 6 bases from V and 6 from J, leaving 11 bases between them. There are 12 residues in the CDR3.

Many counts were recorded for this clonotype. The V and J genes are TRBV7-2 and TRBJ2-3; 15 bases line up with TRBD2. The junction had 7 bases not matched to a gene; V was cut back by 1 base and J by 5 bases. CDR1 SGHTA and CDR2 FQGNSA come from the germline V gene. This CDR3 region has 18 residues. The CDR3 nucleotides are TGTGCCAGCAGCTTAGGGACTAGCGGGAGGGCAGTGCTAGATACGCAGTATTTT. Its translation: CASSLGTSGRAVLDTQYF.

V usage is TRBV29-1 and J usage is TRBJ1-5; possibly TRBD1 for D (6 bases). The germline gives CDR1 SQVTM, CDR2 ANQGSEA. Trimming left V 1 base short and J 5 bases short, with 15 bases between. The CDR3 covers 15 residues. CDR3 nucleotides: TGCAGCGTTGAAGTCGGGACGAGGGGGGATCAGCCCCAGCATTTT. It is translated as CSVEVGTRGDQPQHF.

This clonotype was counted ten times or more. The V gene is TRBV12-3 or TRBV12-4, the J gene TRBJ2-7; TRBD1 matches at 7 bases. J lost 3 bases, V lost 5 bases, and 10 bases had no gene match. The CDR3 length is 15 residues. The CDR3 spells CASSLLTGSSYEQYF. CDR3 bases: TGTGCCAGCAGTCTACTGACAGGGTCGAGCTACGAGCAGTACTTC.

This clonotype was detected ten times or more. This rearrangement joins TRBV5-5 to TRBJ2-3; 12 bases match TRBD1. V lost 0 bases and J lost 6; bases outside the gene matches: 8. The CDR3 totals 17 residues. The V gene's germline CDR1 is SGHKS and CDR2 YYEKEE (reference sequence). The CDR3 sequence: CASSLGGQGAGVDTQYF. As DNA, the CDR3 is TGTGCCAGCAGCTTGGGGGGACAGGGGGCAGGTGTGGATACGCAGTATTTT.

The chain combines TRBV6-1 with TRBJ2-7; D could derive from TRBD1 or TRBD2 (5 bases each). The CDR3 consists of 13 residues. V lost 6 bases, J lost 11 bases, and 20 bases lay in between. Germline V gene data show CDR1 as MNHNS and CDR2 as SASEGT. CDR3 nucleotides: TGTGCCAGCAGCAAAGGGACCGGAGTGGGGAAGTACTTC. Its protein product is CASSKGTGVGKYF.

This clonotype was counted only a few times. The V call is TRBV29-1, the J call TRBJ1-3, with TRBD1 matching over 7 bases. With 4 bases clipped from V and 2 bases from J, the junction kept 2 bases outside the gene matches. In germline, CDR1 is SQVTM, CDR2 ANQGSEA. This CDR3 comprises 13 residues. The CDR3 sequence is CSVGQGAGNTIYF. Written as DNA, the CDR3 is TGCAGCGTTGGACAGGGTGCTGGAAACACCATATATTTT.

This clonotype was picked up many times. The chain links TRBV14 to TRBJ2-1, with D hard to call. The V gene lost 0 bases and the J gene lost 5 bases, with 11 bases spanning the gap. Germline V gives CDR1 SGHDN, CDR2 FVKESK. The CDR3 runs 15 residues. The CDR3 region has the DNA TGTGCCAGCAGCCAAGATCTGCATGGAAACAATGAGCAGTTCTTC. Translation gives CASSQDLHGNNEQFF. The whole variable domain, remainder taken from reference TRBV14 and TRBJ2-1, is EAGVTQFPSHSVIEKGQTVTLRCDPISGHDNLYWYRRVMGKEIKFLLHFVKESKQDESGMPNNRFLAERTGGTYSTLKVQPAELEDSGVYFCASSQDLHGNNEQFFGPGTRLTVL.

This clonotype was counted ten times or more. The J gene is TRBJ1-2, the V gene TRBV6-1, with no clear D. V lost 6 bases, J lost 5 bases, and 16 bases lay in between. This CDR3 contains 14 residues. The germline V gene has CDR1 MNHNS and CDR2 SASEGT. CDR3 region: CASRNSAPRYGYTF. The DNA for the CDR3 is TGTGCCAGCAGGAACAGCGCTCCGCGGTATGGCTACACCTTC.

This clonotype was found many times. V usage is TRBV3-1 and J usage is TRBJ1-4; unclear D gene. CDR1 and CDR2 from the germline V gene are LGHDT and YNNKEL (reference sequence). The germline V and J ends were trimmed by 3 bases and 8 bases, with 22 bases remaining between them. This CDR3 spans 17 amino acids. CDR3 in amino acids: CASSHYSGAAQEEKLFF. The DNA for the CDR3 is TGTGCCAGCAGCCACTACTCCGGAGCAGCCCAGGAAGAAAAACTGTTTTTT.

This chain links TRBV5-1 with TRBJ2-2; 10 bases fit TRBD2. Trimming cost V 3 bases and J 1 base; bases outside gene matches: 9. The CDR3 loop spans 18 amino acids. CDR1 is SGHRS, CDR2 YFSETQ, per germline. The CDR3 reads CASSSRRASGRNTGELFF. In DNA, the CDR3 is TGCGCCAGCAGCTCCCGGAGGGCTAGCGGGAGGAACACCGGGGAGCTGTTTTTT.

This clonotype was counted a few times. J is TRBJ2-2 and V is TRBV29-1; 15 positions agree with TRBD2. Germline loops: CDR1 SQVTM, CDR2 ANQGSEA. The junction had 2 bases not matched to a gene; V was cut back by 7 bases and J by 5 bases. This CDR3 has 14 residues. The CDR3 is CSAGTSGRTGELFF. CDR3 sequence (DNA): TGCAGCGCTGGGACTAGCGGGAGGACCGGGGAGCTGTTTTTT.

This clonotype was found many times. The rearrangement links TRBV24-1 to TRBJ1-1, with D maybe TRBD1 (6 bases). Germline assignment: CDR1 KGHDR and CDR2 SFDVKD. There are 14 residues in the CDR3. The ends were cut back, 3 bases at V and 1 base at J, with 8 bases in the middle. CDR3 DNA: TGTGCCACCAGTGATGCGGACAGGAACACTGAAGCTTTCTTT. Protein product: CATSDADRNTEAFF.

The sample holds many counts of this clonotype. This chain connects TRBV24-1 to TRBJ1-4, with a possible D match to TRBD1 (5 bases). The CDR3 is 14 amino acids. Germline V gene lookup returns CDR1 KGHDR and CDR2 SFDVKD. V was pared by 3 bases and J by 8 bases, with 12 bases between. This CDR3 is CATSDPGTTEKLFF. The CDR3 DNA reads as TGTGCCACCAGTGATCCGGGGACTACAGAAAAACTGTTTTTT.

Only a few counts were recorded for this clonotype. The chain recombines TRBV7-9 with TRBJ2-1; 10 bases line up with TRBD2. Germline V gene lookup returns CDR1 SEHNR and CDR2 FQNEAQ (reference sequence). The V and J ends lost 5 bases and 7 bases, in that order; junction bases with no gene match: 14. The CDR3 is 17 amino acids. The CDR3 sequence: CASSPLLAGEVRNEQFF. CDR3 nucleotide sequence: TGTGCCAGCAGCCCTCTTCTAGCGGGAGAAGTCCGGAATGAGCAGTTCTTC.

This clonotype was recorded many times. The chain joins TRBV28 to TRBJ1-1; D is uncertain. V was pared by 2 bases and J by 0 bases, with 13 bases between. Germline assignment: CDR1 MDHEN and CDR2 SYDVKM. There are 16 residues in the CDR3. The CDR3 protein is CASSLLQSTLNTEAFF. CDR3 bases: TGTGCCAGCAGTTTACTCCAATCCACCCTGAACACTGAAGCTTTCTTT.

V is TRBV18 and J is TRBJ1-6; 9 positions match TRBD1. Germline lookup yields CDR1 KGHSH and CDR2 LQKENI. V lost 0 bases to trimming and J lost 6 bases; unmatched junction nucleotides: 3. This CDR3 comprises 16 residues. As DNA, the CDR3 is TGTGCCAGCTCACCACCGTTGGGACAGGGTAATTCACCCCTCCACTTT. Its protein product is CASSPPLGQGNSPLHF.